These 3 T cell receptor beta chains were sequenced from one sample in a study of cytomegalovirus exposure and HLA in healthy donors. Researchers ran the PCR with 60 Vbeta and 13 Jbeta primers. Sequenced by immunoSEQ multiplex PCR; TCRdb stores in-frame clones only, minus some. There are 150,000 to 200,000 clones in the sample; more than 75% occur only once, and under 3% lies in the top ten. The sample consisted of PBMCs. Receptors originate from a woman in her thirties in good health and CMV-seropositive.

In DNA, the CDR3 is TGTGCCACAGAGGTACCGGTAGGCGAGCAGTTCTTC. It codes for CATEVPVGEQFF. The gene calls are TRBV2 and TRBJ2-1; D not resolved. The CDR3 consists of 12 residues. V was pared by 10 bases and J by 10 bases, with 17 bases between. Germline V gives CDR1 SNHLY, CDR2 FYNNEI.

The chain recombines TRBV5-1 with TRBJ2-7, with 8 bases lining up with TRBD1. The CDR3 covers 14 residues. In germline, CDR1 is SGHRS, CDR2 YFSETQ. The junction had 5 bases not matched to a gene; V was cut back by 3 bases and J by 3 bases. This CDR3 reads CASSSGTGIYEQYF. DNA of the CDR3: TGCGCCAGCAGCTCCGGGACAGGCATCTACGAGCAGTACTTC.

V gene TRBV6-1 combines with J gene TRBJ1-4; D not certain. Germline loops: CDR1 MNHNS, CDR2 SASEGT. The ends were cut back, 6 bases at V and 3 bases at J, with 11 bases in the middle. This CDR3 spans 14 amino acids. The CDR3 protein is CASREVDANEKLFF. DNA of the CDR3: TGTGCCAGCAGGGAGGTAGATGCTAATGAAAAACTGTTTTTT.